This T cell receptor beta chain was observed in a study of blood T cell repertoires in COVID-19. Whole-study context: COVID-19 samples collected from the United States, Italy and Spain covered acute and convalescent phases. The analysed material was cDNA or gDNA that came from T cells, B-cell-depleted T cells, or PBMCs.

CDR1 and CDR2 (germline): SGHDT, YYEEEE. This CDR3 comprises 15 residues. V lost 0 bases to trimming and J lost 12 bases, with 22 bases between them. Per the study methods: Nucleated cell number was recorded as an estimate derived from reference gene primer amplification. Clones were sequenced by immunoSEQ multiplex PCR, and TCRdb holds only the in-frame ones, with some missing. The DNA gave D and trimming, while V, J and clone size come from that table. The repertoire holds 25,000 to 30,000 clones, with roughly 80% as singletons. This chain uses TRBV5-6 with TRBJ2-7, with D maybe TRBD2 (5 bases). The source material was peripheral blood. The clonotype was recovered from a woman aged 60-70 years with acute or convalescent COVID-19. CDR3 sequence: CASSLGSRVLYEGYF. The DNA for the CDR3 is TGTGCCAGCAGCTTGGGCTCGAGGGTTCTCTACGAGGGGTACTTC.